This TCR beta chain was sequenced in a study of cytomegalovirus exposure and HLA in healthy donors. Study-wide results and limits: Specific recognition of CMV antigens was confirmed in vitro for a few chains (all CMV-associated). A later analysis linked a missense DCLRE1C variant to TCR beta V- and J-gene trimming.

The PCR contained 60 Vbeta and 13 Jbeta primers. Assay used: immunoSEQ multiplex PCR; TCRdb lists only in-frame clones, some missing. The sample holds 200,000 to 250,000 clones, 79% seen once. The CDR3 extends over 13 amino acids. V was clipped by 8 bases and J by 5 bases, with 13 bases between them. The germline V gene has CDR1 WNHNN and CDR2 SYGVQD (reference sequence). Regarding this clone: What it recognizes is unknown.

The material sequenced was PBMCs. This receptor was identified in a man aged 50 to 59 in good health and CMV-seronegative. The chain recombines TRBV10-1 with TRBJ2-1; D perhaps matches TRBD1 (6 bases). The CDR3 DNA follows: TGCGCCAGCTCCCTTCCAGGGGACAATGAGCAGTTCTTC. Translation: CASSLPGDNEQFF.